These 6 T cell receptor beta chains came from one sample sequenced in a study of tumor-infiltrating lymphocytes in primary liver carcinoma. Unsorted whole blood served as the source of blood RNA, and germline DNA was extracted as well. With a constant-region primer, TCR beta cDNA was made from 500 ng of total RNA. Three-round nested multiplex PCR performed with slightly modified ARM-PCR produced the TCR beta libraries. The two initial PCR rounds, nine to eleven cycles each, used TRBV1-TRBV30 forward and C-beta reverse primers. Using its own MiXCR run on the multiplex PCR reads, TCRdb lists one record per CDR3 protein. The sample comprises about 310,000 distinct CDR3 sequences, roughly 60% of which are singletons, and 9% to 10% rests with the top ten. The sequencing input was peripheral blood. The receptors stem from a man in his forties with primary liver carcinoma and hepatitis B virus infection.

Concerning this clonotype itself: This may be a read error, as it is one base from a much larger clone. DNA for the CDR3: TGTGCCAGCAGGACCCCCCTCACGGGTAACGCTGAAGCTTTCTTT. It specifies CASRTPLTGNAEAFF. This chain connects TRBV6-1 to TRBJ1-1, with D unclear. The V end lost 6 bases, the J end lost 6 bases, and 20 bases lay between the germline ends. Germline-derived CDR1 and CDR2 are MNHNS and SASEGT. The CDR3 totals 15 residues.

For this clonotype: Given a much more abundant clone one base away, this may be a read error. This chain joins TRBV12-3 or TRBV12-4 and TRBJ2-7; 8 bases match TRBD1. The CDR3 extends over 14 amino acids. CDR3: CAGSLGQVYYEQYF. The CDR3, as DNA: TGTGCCGGCAGTTTGGGACAGGTATATTACGAGCAGTACTTC.

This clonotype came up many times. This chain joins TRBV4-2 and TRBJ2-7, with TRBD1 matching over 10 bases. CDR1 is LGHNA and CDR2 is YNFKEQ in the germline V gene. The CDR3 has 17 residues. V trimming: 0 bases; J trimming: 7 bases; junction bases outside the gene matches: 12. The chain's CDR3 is CASSQERLETGGWEQYF. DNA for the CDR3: TGTGCCAGCAGCCAAGAGAGGCTCGAGACAGGGGGCTGGGAGCAGTACTTC.

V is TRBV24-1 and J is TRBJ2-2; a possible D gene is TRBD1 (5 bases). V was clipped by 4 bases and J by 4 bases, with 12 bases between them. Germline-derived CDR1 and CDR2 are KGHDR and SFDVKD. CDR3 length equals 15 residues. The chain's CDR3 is CATSDPWTITGELFF. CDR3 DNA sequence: TGTGCCACCAGTGACCCCTGGACAATCACCGGGGAGCTGTTTTTT.

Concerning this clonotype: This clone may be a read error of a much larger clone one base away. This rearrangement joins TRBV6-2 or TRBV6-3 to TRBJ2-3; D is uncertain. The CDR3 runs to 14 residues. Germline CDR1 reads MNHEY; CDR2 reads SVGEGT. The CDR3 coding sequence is TGTGCCAACAGTTACCTTAGCAGCACAGATACGCAGTATTTT. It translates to CANSYLSSTDTQYF.

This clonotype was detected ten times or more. CDR3: CASSYGDRGAEAFF. CDR3 sequence (DNA): TGTGCCAGCAGTTACGGTGACAGGGGCGCTGAAGCTTTCTTT. The rearrangement uses TRBV6-2 or TRBV6-3 and TRBJ1-1, with 8 bases fitting TRBD1. This CDR3 has 14 amino acids. Per the germline V gene, CDR1 is MNHEY and CDR2 is SVGEGT. Trimming removed 2 bases from V and 6 bases from J; junction bases left unmatched: 5.